The 27 T cell receptor beta chains below come from one sample, sequenced in a study of T-cell memory formation after mild COVID-19. TCRdb processed the 5' RACE reads anew with MiXCR; each CDR3 protein has one entry. The repertoire holds approximately 480,000 distinct CDR3 sequences, with roughly 18% as singletons. Sequenced sample: PBMCs or a T cell subset sorted from them (not recorded which). The receptor set was obtained from an adult woman who had mild COVID-19 (a few samples of this study predate the infection). Cell type and time point are not known.

This clonotype was recorded many times. The rearrangement uses TRBV5-1 and TRBJ2-5, with a possible D match to TRBD1 (6 bases). The CDR3 is made up of 15 amino acids. Germline CDR1 SGHRS, CDR2 YFSETQ. Trimming removed 2 bases from V and 1 base from J, with 12 bases in between. CDR3: CASSFSGATQETQYF. As DNA, the CDR3 is TGCGCCAGCAGCTTCTCAGGGGCCACCCAAGAGACCCAGTACTTC.

This clonotype was observed a handful of times. The chain recombines TRBV4-1 with TRBJ2-3; possibly TRBD2 for D (5 bases). Trimming shortened V by 1 base and J by 3 bases, and 11 bases separated the two germline ends. CDR1 is MGHRA, CDR2 YSYEKL, per germline. This CDR3 contains 15 residues. The chain's CDR3 is CASSQGGVGTDTQYF. The CDR3 DNA reads as TGCGCCAGCAGCCAAGGGGGAGTTGGAACAGATACGCAGTATTTT.

This clonotype was recorded a few times. The J gene is TRBJ1-1, the V gene TRBV10-3, with D unclear. CDR1 and CDR2 from the germline V gene are ENHRY and SYGVKD. The CDR3 loop spans 15 amino acids. The V end lost 6 bases, the J end lost 0 bases, and 14 bases lay between the germline ends. Here the CDR3 DNA reads TGTGCCATCAGGAGGGCAGGACCTCTGAACACTGAAGCTTTCTTT. This encodes CAIRRAGPLNTEAFF.

This clonotype was detected a few times. The rearrangement uses TRBV7-2 and TRBJ2-7, with D perhaps TRBD2 (6 bases). Trimming pared 6 bases from V and 3 bases from J, leaving 12 bases between. Germline lookup yields CDR1 SGHTA and CDR2 FQGNSA. The CDR3 length is 13 residues. CDR3 coding DNA: TGTGCCAGCAGGGGAGGCGGTGACTACGAGCAGTACTTC. Amino acids: CASRGGGDYEQYF.

This clonotype was found many times. V usage is TRBV12-3 or TRBV12-4 and J usage is TRBJ2-1; 11 bases agree with TRBD2. The CDR3 is 15 residues long. V lost 5 bases, J lost 3 bases, and 3 bases stayed unmatched. DNA for the CDR3: TGTGCCAGCAGTCAACTAGCGGGGGACTACAATGAGCAGTTCTTC. Amino acids: CASSQLAGDYNEQFF.

V usage is TRBV5-1 and J usage is TRBJ2-4; the D gene is possibly TRBD1 (6 bases). Trimming cost V 2 bases and J 7 bases, with 10 bases left between them. Per germline, CDR1 SGHRS and CDR2 YFSETQ. This CDR3 region has 13 residues. The CDR3, as DNA: TGCGCCAGCAGCTTCTCCCAGGGGAACATTCAGTACTTC. It codes for CASSFSQGNIQYF. Based on the CDR3 plus reference TRBV5-1 and TRBJ2-4, the full variable domain is KAGVTQTPRYLIKTRGQQVTLSCSPISGHRSVSWYQQTPGQGLQFLFEYFSETQRNKGNFPGRFSGRQFSNSRSEMNVSTLELGDSALYLCASSFSQGNIQYFGAGTRLSVL.

The chain links TRBV24-1 to TRBJ1-2; D is perhaps TRBD1 (5 bases). The CDR3 length is 15 residues. CDR1 is KGHDR and CDR2 is SFDVKD in the germline V gene. The V end was cut by 10 bases, the J end by 2 bases, with 19 bases between. The chain's CDR3 is CATSGTGLSNYGYTF. The CDR3 nucleotides are TGTGCCACGTCCGGGACGGGTTTATCCAACTATGGCTACACCTTC.

This clonotype was seen a few times. The genes are TRBV6-5 and TRBJ1-2; D is uncertain. CDR1 and CDR2 from the germline V gene are MNHEY and SVGAGI. The V and J ends lost 5 bases and 2 bases respectively, with 9 bases between them. This CDR3 spans 13 amino acids. In DNA, the CDR3 is TGTGCCAGCAGTAGGGAACTAAACTATGGCTACACCTTC. Its protein is CASSRELNYGYTF.

The chain employs TRBV5-1 and TRBJ1-6; tentatively, D is TRBD1 (6 bases). Germline V CDR1 and CDR2: SGHRS, YFSETQ. V was cut by 0 bases and J by 7 bases, with 17 bases left in between. This CDR3 has 17 residues. The CDR3 is CASSLGPDGGLNSPLHF. CDR3 nucleotides: TGCGCCAGCAGCTTGGGGCCGGACGGGGGCCTGAATTCACCCCTCCACTTT.

The CDR3 nucleotides are TGTGCCAGCAGCCGAGGGGCAAGCAGGAACTATGGCTACACCTTC. This sequence encodes CASSRGASRNYGYTF. The chain links TRBV7-9 to TRBJ1-2, with D possibly matching TRBD1 (5 bases). Trimming took 5 bases from V and 2 from J, leaving 15 bases between them. From germline, CDR1 is SEHNR and CDR2 FQNEAQ (reference sequence). The CDR3 has 15 residues.

The chain is built from TRBV3-1 and TRBJ1-6; D is undetermined. V lost 0 bases to trimming and J lost 9 bases, with 12 bases between them. Germline CDR1 is LGHDT and CDR2 is YNNKEL (reference sequence). This CDR3 comprises 15 residues. CDR3 sequence reads: CASSQDEVPGSPLHF. As DNA, the CDR3 is TGTGCCAGCAGCCAAGACGAGGTCCCAGGTTCACCCCTCCACTTT.

The chain couples TRBV7-2 to TRBJ2-7; weak D call: TRBD1 (6 bases). Trimming cost V 1 base and J 1 base, with 14 bases left between them. CDR1 is SGHTA, CDR2 FQGNSA, per germline. This CDR3 is 16 amino acids long. The CDR3 here is CASSLGTVDPSYEQYF. The CDR3 nucleotides read TGTGCCAGCAGCTTAGGGACAGTGGACCCTTCCTACGAGCAGTACTTC. The full variable domain, with the rest looked up from reference TRBV7-2 and TRBJ2-7, is GAGVSQSPSNKVTEKGKDVELRCDPISGHTALYWYRQSLGQGLEFLIYFQGNSAPDKSGLPSDRFSAERTGGSVSTLTIQRTQQEDSAVYLCASSLGTVDPSYEQYFGPGTRLTVT.

A few counts support this clonotype. The CDR3 nucleotides read TGTGCCAGCAGTACCGGGACTAGCGGGGGACCCCAGTACTTC. Protein product: CASSTGTSGGPQYF. The V gene is TRBV2, the J gene TRBJ2-5, with 14 nucleotides matching TRBD2. Looked up from germline, CDR1 is SNHLY and CDR2 is FYNNEI. Germline trimming cut 5 bases from V and 9 bases from J; bases unmatched to any gene: 5. This CDR3 is built from 14 residues.

The genes are TRBV12-3 or TRBV12-4 and TRBJ2-2, with D perhaps matching TRBD2 (5 bases). The CDR3 has 15 residues. V shed 4 bases and J shed 1 base, with 10 bases lying between them. The CDR3 loop is CASSWSEGNTGELFF. CDR3 nucleotide sequence: TGTGCCAGCAGTTGGTCCGAGGGGAACACCGGGGAGCTGTTTTTT.

The rearrangement uses TRBV27 and TRBJ2-1; TRBD2 matches at 10 bases. This CDR3 spans 15 amino acids. Germline CDR1 reads MNHEY; CDR2 reads SMNVEV (reference sequence). Trimming removed 2 bases from V and 10 bases from J; junction bases left unmatched: 8. The CDR3 region has the DNA TGTGCCAGCAGTTTAATTAGCGGGGGGATGGCGGAGCAGTTCTTC. This translates into CASSLISGGMAEQFF.

CDR3 residues: CASSQTLSTDDEQYF. DNA for the CDR3: TGCGCCAGCAGCCAAACCCTCAGCACAGATGACGAGCAGTACTTC. This rearrangement joins TRBV4-1 to TRBJ2-7; D is ambiguous. The CDR3 loop spans 15 amino acids. Trimming took 2 bases from V and 5 from J, leaving 16 bases between them. The germline CDR1 and CDR2 sequences are MGHRA and YSYEKL.

The chain uses TRBV10-3 and TRBJ1-1; possible D gene TRBD1, 5 bases. Germline CDR1 is ENHRY and CDR2 is SYGVKD. V was shortened by 7 bases and J by 10 bases, with 22 bases between the two germline ends. The CDR3 is 14 amino acids. CDR3 coding DNA: TGTGCCATCAACGCTGGGGGTAGGATCTTTCGAGCTTTCTTT. Amino acid sequence: CAINAGGRIFRAFF.

This CDR3 reads CASSSTDGTFSNQPQHF. CDR3 coding DNA: TGTGCCAGCAGTTCTACCGACGGTACCTTTAGCAATCAGCCCCAGCATTTT. The chain employs TRBV12-3 or TRBV12-4 and TRBJ1-5, with D unclear. The CDR3 consists of 17 residues. Trimming shortened V by 4 bases and J by 0 bases, and 16 bases separated the two germline ends.

V is TRBV24-1 and J is TRBJ2-3; D not certain. V shed 4 bases and J shed 2 bases, with 6 bases lying between them. This CDR3 spans 13 amino acids. The germline V gene has CDR1 KGHDR and CDR2 SFDVKD. CDR3 residues: CATSEEPTDTQYF. In DNA, the CDR3 is TGTGCCACCAGTGAGGAGCCCACAGATACGCAGTATTTT.

The V gene is TRBV4-3, the J gene TRBJ2-3; weak D call: TRBD2 (6 bases). From germline, CDR1 is LGHNA and CDR2 YSLEER. The CDR3 covers 14 residues. V gave up 5 bases and J gave up 4 bases, with 13 bases separating them. The CDR3 coding sequence is TGCGCCAGCAGCTCGGGACGGGAGCCAGATACGCAGTATTTT. This gives the protein CASSSGREPDTQYF.

A few counts support this clonotype. The chain carries TRBV12-3 or TRBV12-4 and TRBJ2-3; D might be TRBD1 or TRBD2, each matching 5 bases. V gave up 2 bases and J gave up 6 bases, with 9 bases separating them. The CDR3 covers 13 residues. CDR3 bases: TGTGCCAGCAGTTTAAGAGGGGTGGATACGCAGTATTTT. It specifies CASSLRGVDTQYF.

J is TRBJ1-1 and V is TRBV7-2; D remains ambiguous. The V end was cut by 5 bases, the J end by 4 bases, with 14 bases between. Germline V gene lookup returns CDR1 SGHTA and CDR2 FQGNSA. This CDR3 has 14 amino acids. The DNA of the CDR3 is TGTGCCAGCAGCGTACGGGGTTTAAGCACTGAAGCTTTCTTT. It encodes CASSVRGLSTEAFF.

This clonotype has only a few counts. The gene calls are TRBV7-3 and TRBJ2-1, with 12 nucleotides matching TRBD2. CDR3 length equals 17 residues. Germline V gene data show CDR1 as SGHTA and CDR2 as FQGTGA. The V segment lost 4 bases and the J segment 8 bases; nucleotides outside the gene matches: 12. The CDR3 region has the DNA TGTGCCAGCAGCTCAAAGCGGACTAGCGGGAACATTGATGAGCAGTTCTTC. Residues: CASSSKRTSGNIDEQFF.

The table lists this clonotype with a few counts. The chain joins TRBV7-9 to TRBJ2-1, with 16 bases identical to TRBD2. J gave up 3 bases and V 6 bases, and 11 bases lay outside the gene matches. The CDR3 has 19 amino acids. The germline CDR1 and CDR2 sequences are SEHNR and FQNEAQ (reference sequence). The CDR3 region has the DNA TGTGCCAGCAGTCTGGGACTAGCGGGAGGGCCTTTGTTCTACAATGAGCAGTTCTTC. It translates to CASSLGLAGGPLFYNEQFF.

This clonotype was counted between two and nine times. The V and J genes are TRBV7-3 and TRBJ2-3; D gene ambiguous. The germline V gene has CDR1 SGHTA and CDR2 FQGTGA. This CDR3 contains 13 residues. V was clipped by 0 bases and J by 2 bases, with 3 bases between them. The CDR3 reads CASSLTPTDTQYF. The CDR3 region has the DNA TGTGCCAGCAGCTTAACGCCCACAGATACGCAGTATTTT.

J is TRBJ2-5 and V is TRBV30; D is unclear. Germline V gene sequence: CDR1 GTSNPN, CDR2 SVGIG (reference sequence). The CDR3 consists of 14 residues. Trimming pared 0 bases from V and 3 bases from J, leaving 11 bases between. For the CDR3, the DNA is TGTGCCTGGAGTGTATTCCGGGTAGAAGAGACCCAGTACTTC. As protein: CAWSVFRVEETQYF.

This clonotype turned up a few times. The V gene is TRBV7-2, the J gene TRBJ2-5; 10 nucleotides match TRBD1. Germline lookup yields CDR1 SGHTA and CDR2 FQGNSA. The CDR3 loop spans 15 amino acids. Trimming took 5 bases from V and 6 from J; bases not matched to a gene: 9. The CDR3 region has the DNA TGTGCCAGCAGCACCAGGACAGGGGGTTTACAGACCCAGTACTTC. It yields the protein CASSTRTGGLQTQYF.